The T cell receptor beta chain described here comes from a study of blood T cell repertoires in COVID-19. Looking at the study overall: COVID-19 samples collected from the United States, Italy and Spain covered acute and convalescent phases. Nucleic acid was either cDNA or gDNA, and it came from T cells, B-cell-depleted T cells, or PBMCs.

The authors' processing: Amplification of reference gene primers was used by the study to estimate nucleated cell counts. The repertoire was sequenced with immunoSEQ multiplex PCR; TCRdb's copy has only in-frame clones and lacks some. That table is the source of V, J and clone size, and D and trimming were worked out from the DNA. Among under 300,000 clones listed, approximately 85% were seen once. V lost 5 bases and J 4 bases, leaving 10 bases between the germline ends. This CDR3 is 13 amino acids long. CDR1 MNHEY and CDR2 SVGAGI come from the germline V gene. This clone was seen just once. Sequencing was carried out using peripheral blood. This TCR derives from a human donor in a cohort sampled during active COVID-19. The V call is TRBV6-5, the J call TRBJ2-3; no firm D call. The CDR3 region has the DNA TGTGCCAGCAGTCCGGTTCGTGCAGATACGCAGTATTTT. Its translation is CASSPVRADTQYF.